This T cell receptor (beta chain) comes out of a study of post-analysis software for immune sequencing data. Points from the study as a whole: Higher frequency in patients than in controls was seen for roughly five TRBV segments, with TRBV5-6, TRBV5-1 and TRBV20-1 among them.

This clonotype came up a few times. Its antigen remains unidentified. The authors incorporated unique molecular identifiers into the TCR beta cDNA libraries. Input amounts of 1 to 10 million T cells were used. These gave 500,000 or so cDNA molecules, so each molecule approximated one T cell. TCRdb called the PCR reads again in MiXCR, with one record for every CDR3 protein. The profile shows approximately 440,000 distinct CDR3 sequences, under 55% of them singletons. Germline V gene lookup returns CDR1 SEHNR and CDR2 FQNEAQ (reference sequence). V was clipped by 0 bases and J by 1 base, with 11 bases between them. The CDR3 runs to 16 residues.

The chain carries TRBV7-9 and TRBJ2-3; TRBD1 or TRBD2 may be the D gene (5 bases each). Source material: blood. The TCR originated in a girl aged 10 to 17 with multiple sclerosis. CDR3 residues: CASSLARDGGTDTQYF. The CDR3 DNA is TGTGCCAGCAGCTTAGCCCGGGACGGCGGCACAGATACGCAGTATTTT.